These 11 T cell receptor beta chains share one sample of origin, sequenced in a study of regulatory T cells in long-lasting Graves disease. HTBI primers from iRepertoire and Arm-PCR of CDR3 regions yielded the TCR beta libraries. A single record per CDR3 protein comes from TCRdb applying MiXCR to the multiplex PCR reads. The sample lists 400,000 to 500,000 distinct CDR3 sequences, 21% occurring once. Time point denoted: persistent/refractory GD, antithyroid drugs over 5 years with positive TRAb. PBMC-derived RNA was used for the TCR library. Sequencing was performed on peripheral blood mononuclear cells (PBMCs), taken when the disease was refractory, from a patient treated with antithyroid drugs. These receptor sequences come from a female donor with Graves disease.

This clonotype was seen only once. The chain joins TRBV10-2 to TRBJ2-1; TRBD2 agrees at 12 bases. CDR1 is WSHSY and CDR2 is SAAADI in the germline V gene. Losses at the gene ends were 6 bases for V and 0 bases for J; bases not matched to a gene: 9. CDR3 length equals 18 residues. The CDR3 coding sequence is TGCGCCAGCAGAGCCCTAGCGGGAGGGCCTAGCTCCTACAATGAGCAGTTCTTC. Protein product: CASRALAGGPSSYNEQFF.

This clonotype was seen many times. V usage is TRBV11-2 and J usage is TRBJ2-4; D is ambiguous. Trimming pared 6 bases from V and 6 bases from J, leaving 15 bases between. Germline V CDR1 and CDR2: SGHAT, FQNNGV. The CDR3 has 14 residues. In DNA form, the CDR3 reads TGTGCCAGCAGTTTCGGGTCGACGGGAAACATTCAGTACTTC. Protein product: CASSFGSTGNIQYF.

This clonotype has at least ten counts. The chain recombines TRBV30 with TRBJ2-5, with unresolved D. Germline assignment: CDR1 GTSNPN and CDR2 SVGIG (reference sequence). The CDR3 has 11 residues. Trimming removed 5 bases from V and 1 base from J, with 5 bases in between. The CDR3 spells CAWGIQETQYF. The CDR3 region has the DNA TGTGCCTGGGGCATCCAAGAGACCCAGTACTTC. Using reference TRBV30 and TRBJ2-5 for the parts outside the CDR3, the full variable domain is SQTIHQWPATLVQPVGSPLSLECTVEGTSNPNLYWYRQAAGRGLQLLFYSVGIGQISSEVPQNLSASRPQDRQFILSSKKLLLSDSGFYLCAWGIQETQYFGPGTRLLVL.

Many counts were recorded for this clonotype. CDR3 bases: TGTGCCAGCAGGGATCGGGCAGGGCGGTTGGAAAAACTGTTTTTT. The encoded protein is CASRDRAGRLEKLFF. The J gene is TRBJ1-4, the V gene TRBV28; a weak D match, TRBD1 (5 bases). Germline V gene lookup returns CDR1 MDHEN and CDR2 SYDVKM. The CDR3 is 15 residues long. Between the trimmed V and J ends, which lost 6 bases and 8 bases, there was a span of 19 bases.

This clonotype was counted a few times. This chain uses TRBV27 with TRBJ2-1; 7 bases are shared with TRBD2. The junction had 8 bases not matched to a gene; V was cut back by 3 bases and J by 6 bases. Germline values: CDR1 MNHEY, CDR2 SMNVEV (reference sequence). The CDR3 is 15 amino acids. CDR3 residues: CASSLGGRALNEQFF. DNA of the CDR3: TGTGCCAGCAGTTTGGGGGGGAGGGCCCTCAATGAGCAGTTCTTC.

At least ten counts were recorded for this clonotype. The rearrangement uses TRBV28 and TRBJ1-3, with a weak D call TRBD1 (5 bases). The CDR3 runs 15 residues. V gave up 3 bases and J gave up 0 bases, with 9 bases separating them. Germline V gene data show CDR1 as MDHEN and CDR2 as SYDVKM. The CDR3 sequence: CASSFGASSGNTIYF. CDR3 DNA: TGTGCCAGCAGTTTTGGGGCAAGCTCTGGAAACACCATATATTTT. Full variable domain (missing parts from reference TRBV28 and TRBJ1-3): DVKVTQSSRYLVKRTGEKVFLECVQDMDHENMFWYRQDPGLGLRLIYFSYDVKMKEKGDIPEGYSVSREKKERFSLILESASTNQTSMYLCASSFGASSGNTIYFGEGSWLTVV.

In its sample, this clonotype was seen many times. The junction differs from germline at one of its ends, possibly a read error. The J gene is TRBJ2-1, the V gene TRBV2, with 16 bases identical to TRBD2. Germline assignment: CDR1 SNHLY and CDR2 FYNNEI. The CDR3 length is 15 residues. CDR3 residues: CASSTGLAGGNEQFF. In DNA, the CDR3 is TGCGCCAGCAGCACGGGACTAGCGGGAGGGAATGAGCAGTTCTTC.

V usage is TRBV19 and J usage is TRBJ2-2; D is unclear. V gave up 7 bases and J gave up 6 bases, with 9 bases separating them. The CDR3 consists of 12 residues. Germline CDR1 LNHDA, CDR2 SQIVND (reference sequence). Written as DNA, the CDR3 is TGTGCCAGTAACTCCCGGCCCGGGGAGCTGTTTTTT. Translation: CASNSRPGELFF.

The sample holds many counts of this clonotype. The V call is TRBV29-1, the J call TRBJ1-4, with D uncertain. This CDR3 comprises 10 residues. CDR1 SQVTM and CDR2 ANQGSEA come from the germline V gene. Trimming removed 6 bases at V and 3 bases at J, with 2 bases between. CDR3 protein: CSVANEKLFF. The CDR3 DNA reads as TGCAGCGTCGCTAATGAAAAACTGTTTTTT.

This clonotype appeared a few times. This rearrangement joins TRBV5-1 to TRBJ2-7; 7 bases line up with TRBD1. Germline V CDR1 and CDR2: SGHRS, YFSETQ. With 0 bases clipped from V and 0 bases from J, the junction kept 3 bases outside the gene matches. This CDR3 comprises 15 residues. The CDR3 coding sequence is TGCGCCAGCAGCTTGGGGGACAGAAGCTCCTACGAGCAGTACTTC. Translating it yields CASSLGDRSSYEQYF.

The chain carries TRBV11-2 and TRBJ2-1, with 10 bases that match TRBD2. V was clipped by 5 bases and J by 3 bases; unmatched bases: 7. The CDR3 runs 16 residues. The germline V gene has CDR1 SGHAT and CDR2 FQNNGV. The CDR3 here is CASSPGAGGGYNEQFF. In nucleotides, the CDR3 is TGTGCCAGCAGCCCAGGAGCGGGAGGGGGCTACAATGAGCAGTTCTTC.